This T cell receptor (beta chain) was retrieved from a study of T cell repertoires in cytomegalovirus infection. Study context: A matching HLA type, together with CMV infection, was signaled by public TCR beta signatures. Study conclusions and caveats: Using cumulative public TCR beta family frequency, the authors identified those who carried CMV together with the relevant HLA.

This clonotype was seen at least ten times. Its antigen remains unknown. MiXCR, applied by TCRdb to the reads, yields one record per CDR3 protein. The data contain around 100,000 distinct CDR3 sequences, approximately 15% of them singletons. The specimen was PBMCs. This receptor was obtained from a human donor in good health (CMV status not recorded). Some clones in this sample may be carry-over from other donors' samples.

CDR3 loop: CASSSRGTAFF. CDR3 DNA: TGTGCCAGCAGCTCCCGTGGGACGGCTTTCTTT. This rearrangement joins TRBV7-2 to TRBJ1-1; tentatively, D is TRBD1 (5 bases). V lost 4 bases and J 11 bases, leaving 11 bases between the germline ends. CDR3 length: 11 amino acids. Germline CDR1 is SGHTA and CDR2 is FQGNSA.